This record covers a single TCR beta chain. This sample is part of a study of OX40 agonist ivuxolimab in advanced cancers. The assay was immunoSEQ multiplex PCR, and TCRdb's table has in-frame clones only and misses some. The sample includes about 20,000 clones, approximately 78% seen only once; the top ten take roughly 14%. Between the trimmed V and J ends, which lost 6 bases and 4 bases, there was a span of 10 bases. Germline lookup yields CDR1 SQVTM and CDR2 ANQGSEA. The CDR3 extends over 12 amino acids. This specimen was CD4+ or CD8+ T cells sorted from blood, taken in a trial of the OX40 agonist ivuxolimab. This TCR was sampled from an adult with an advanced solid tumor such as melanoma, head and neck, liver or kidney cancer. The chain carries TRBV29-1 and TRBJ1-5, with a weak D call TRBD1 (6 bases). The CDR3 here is CSVGAGNQPQHF. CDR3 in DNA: TGCAGCGTGGGGGCGGGTAATCAGCCCCAGCATTTT.